The rows below give T cell receptor beta chains drawn from one sample of a study of CD8 T cells in ankylosing spondylitis. TCRdb reprocessed the 5' RACE reads via MiXCR and lists one record per CDR3 protein. Found here are about 800,000 distinct CDR3 sequences, about 10% of them singletons; the top ten hold approximately 0.51%. The specimen was blood, either unsorted or a sorted T cell fraction (not recorded which). The receptors were sampled from a male donor with ankylosing spondylitis. CDR3s include the opening cysteine and the closing phenylalanine or tryptophan.

J gene	CDR3 length	V gene	CDR3 protein
TRBJ2-2	13	TRBV15	CATSRGLDGELFF
TRBJ2-1	18	TRBV4-1	CASSQVIDRGLSYNEQFF
TRBJ1-4	12	TRBV7-9	CASSISSEKLFF
TRBJ2-1	16	TRBV5-4	CASSSGRGSLYNEQFF
TRBJ2-7	16	TRBV9	CASSAGERRKAYEQYF
TRBJ1-2	15	TRBV6-1	CASNHLDTSIGGYTF
TRBJ1-1	14	TRBV20-1	CSASDMFKPTEAFF
TRBJ2-1	14	TRBV7-2	CASTLDGHYNEQFF
TRBJ2-5	15	TRBV10-2	CAGLLSGTGPRTQYF
TRBJ2-7	14	TRBV7-2	CASSAYYSAYEQYF
TRBJ2-5	15	TRBV20-1	CSASLAGGTQETQYF